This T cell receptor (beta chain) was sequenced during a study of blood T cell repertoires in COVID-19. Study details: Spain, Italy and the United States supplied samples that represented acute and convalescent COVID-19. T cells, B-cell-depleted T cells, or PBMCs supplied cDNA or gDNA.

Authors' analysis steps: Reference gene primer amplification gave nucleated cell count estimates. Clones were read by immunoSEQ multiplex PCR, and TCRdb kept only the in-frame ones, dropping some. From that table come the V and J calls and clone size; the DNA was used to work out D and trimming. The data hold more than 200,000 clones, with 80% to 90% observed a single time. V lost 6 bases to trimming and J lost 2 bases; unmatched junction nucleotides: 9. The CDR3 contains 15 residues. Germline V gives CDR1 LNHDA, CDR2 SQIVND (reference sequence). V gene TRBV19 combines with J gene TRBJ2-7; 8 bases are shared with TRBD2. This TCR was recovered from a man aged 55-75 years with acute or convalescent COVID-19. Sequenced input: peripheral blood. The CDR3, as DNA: TGTGCCAGTAGATCATATAGCGGGACAACCTACGAGCAGTACTTC. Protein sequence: CASRSYSGTTYEQYF. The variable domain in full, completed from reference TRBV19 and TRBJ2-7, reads DGGITQSPKYLFRKEGQNVTLSCEQNLNHDAMYWYRQDPGQGLRLIYYSQIVNDFQKGDIAEGYSVSREKKESFPLTVTSAQKNPTAFYLCASRSYSGTTYEQYFGPGTRLTVT.